What follows is one T cell receptor (beta chain) and its context. What it recognizes is unknown. Second-dose recipients at about 4 or about 12 weeks were treated as one pooled group. The data are from a study of T cell responses to AZD1222 COVID-19 vaccine. The assay was immunoSEQ multiplex PCR, and TCRdb's table has in-frame clones only and misses some. The table shows some 130,000 clones, with approximately 92% occurring only once. Study-wide results and limits: Females made up more of the donors, who were largely white British, and clonal diversity may have come out too low. Baseline seropositivity occurred in only a handful of AZD1222 recipients.

There are 15 residues in the CDR3. V lost 8 bases to trimming and J lost 2 bases; unmatched junction nucleotides: 7. The germline CDR1 and CDR2 sequences are MGHDK and SYGVNS. The sample consisted of peripheral blood, taken 28 days after the second AZD1222 dose. The clonotype originates from an adult who received the AZD1222 COVID-19 vaccine. This chain uses TRBV25-1 with TRBJ2-5, with 11 bases that match TRBD2. This chain's CDR3 is CASGLAGGPQETQYF. Here the CDR3 DNA reads TGTGCCAGCGGCCTAGCGGGAGGCCCGCAAGAGACCCAGTACTTC.